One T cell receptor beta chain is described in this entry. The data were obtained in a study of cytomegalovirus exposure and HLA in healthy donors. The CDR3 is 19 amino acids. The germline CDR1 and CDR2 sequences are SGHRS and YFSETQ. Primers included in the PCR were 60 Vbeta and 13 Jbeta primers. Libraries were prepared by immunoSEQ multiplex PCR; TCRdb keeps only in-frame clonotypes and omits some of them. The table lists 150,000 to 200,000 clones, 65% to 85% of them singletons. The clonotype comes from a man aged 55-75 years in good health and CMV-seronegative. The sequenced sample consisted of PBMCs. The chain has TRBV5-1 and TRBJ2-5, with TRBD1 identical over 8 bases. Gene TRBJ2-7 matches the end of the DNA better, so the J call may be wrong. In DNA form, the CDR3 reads TGCGCCAGCAGTCGCCGAGGCCAATCCGGGACAGGTGACGCCTACGAGCAGTACTTC. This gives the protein CASSRRGQSGTGDAYEQYF.